What follows describes a single T cell receptor (beta chain). Its target is unknown. The data are from a study of CXCR3-negative and CXCR3-positive naive CD8 T cells. The germline gives CDR1 SGHDN, CDR2 FVKESK. This CDR3 contains 14 residues. Whole-study findings and limits: Naive cells with CXCR3 showed TRB CDR3s that were more hydrophobic than those in CXCR3-negative naive cells. CXCR3-negative and CXCR3-positive naive cells shared comparable TRBV-TRBJ usage, but memory cells did not. High diversity, comparable across both naive subsets, contrasted with much lower diversity in memory CD8+ cells.

The study made its TRB cDNA libraries by 5' RACE, adding UMI labels. TCRdb re-called the 5' RACE reads and gives one entry per CDR3 protein, without DNA. This table lists under 150,000 distinct CDR3 sequences. The sequence was obtained from a human donor in good health. Some clones in this sample may be carry-over from other donors' samples. Sequenced sample: naive CXCR3+ CD8+ T cells from blood. Subset reported: CD45RO-CCR7+CD27+CD95- naive CD8+ T cells expressing CXCR3 (TNR3+). The V and J genes are TRBV14 and TRBJ2-7; with no DNA, the TCRdb D assignment of TRBD2 cannot be verified. This CDR3 is CASSQEGEGYEQYF.